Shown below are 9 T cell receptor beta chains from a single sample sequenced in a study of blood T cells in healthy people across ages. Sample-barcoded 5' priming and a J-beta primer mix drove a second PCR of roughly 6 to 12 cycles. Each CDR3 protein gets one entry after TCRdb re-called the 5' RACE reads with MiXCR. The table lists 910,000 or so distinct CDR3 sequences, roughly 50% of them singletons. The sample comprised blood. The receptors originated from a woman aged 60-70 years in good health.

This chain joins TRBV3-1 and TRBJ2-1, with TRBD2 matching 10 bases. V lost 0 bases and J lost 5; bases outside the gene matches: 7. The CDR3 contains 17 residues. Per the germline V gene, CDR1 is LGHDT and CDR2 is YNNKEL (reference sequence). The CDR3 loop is CASSQDSALAGNNEQFF. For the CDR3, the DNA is TGTGCCAGCAGCCAAGATAGTGCACTAGCGGGGAACAATGAGCAGTTCTTC.

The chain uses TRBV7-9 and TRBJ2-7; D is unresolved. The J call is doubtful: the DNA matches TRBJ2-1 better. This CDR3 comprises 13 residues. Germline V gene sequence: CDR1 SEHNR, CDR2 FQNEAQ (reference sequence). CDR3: CASSPSGHYEQFF. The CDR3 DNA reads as TGTGCCAGCAGCCCATCAGGCCACTACGAGCAGTTCTTC.

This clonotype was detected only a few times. This CDR3 reads CSARDRRIAAGEQFF. CDR3 in DNA: TGCAGTGCTAGAGATCGGCGAATAGCCGCCGGTGAGCAGTTCTTC. The chain employs TRBV20-1 and TRBJ2-1; D is unclear. Per germline, CDR1 DFQATT and CDR2 SNEGSKA (reference sequence). The CDR3 is made up of 15 amino acids. Trimming removed 0 bases at V and 9 bases at J, with 18 bases between.

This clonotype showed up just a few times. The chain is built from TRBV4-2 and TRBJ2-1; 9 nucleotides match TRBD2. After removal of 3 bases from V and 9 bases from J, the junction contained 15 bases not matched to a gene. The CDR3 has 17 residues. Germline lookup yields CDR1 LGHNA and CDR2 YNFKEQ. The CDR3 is CASSHGLAGGAWGEQFF. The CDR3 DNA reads TGTGCCAGCAGCCACGGATTGGCGGGAGGGGCCTGGGGTGAGCAGTTCTTC.

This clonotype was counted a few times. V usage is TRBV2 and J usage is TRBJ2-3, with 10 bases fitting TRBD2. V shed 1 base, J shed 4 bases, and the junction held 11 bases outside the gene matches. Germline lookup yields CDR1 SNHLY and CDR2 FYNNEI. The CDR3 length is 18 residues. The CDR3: CASSEGFWASGSPDTQYF. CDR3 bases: TGTGCCAGCAGTGAAGGTTTTTGGGCTAGCGGGAGTCCAGATACGCAGTATTTT.

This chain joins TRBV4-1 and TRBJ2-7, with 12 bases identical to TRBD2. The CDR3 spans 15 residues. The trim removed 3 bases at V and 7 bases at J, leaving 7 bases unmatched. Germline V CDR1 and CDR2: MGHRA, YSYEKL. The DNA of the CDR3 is TGCGCCAGCAGCCACCCGACTAGCGGGAGATGGGAGCAGTACTTC. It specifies CASSHPTSGRWEQYF.

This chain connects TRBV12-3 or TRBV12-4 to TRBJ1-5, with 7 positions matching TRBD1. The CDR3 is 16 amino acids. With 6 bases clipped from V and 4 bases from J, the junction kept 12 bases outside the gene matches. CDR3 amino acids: CASSRDSREKNQPQHF. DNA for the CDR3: TGTGCCAGCAGCCGGGACAGCCGGGAAAAAAATCAGCCCCAGCATTTT.

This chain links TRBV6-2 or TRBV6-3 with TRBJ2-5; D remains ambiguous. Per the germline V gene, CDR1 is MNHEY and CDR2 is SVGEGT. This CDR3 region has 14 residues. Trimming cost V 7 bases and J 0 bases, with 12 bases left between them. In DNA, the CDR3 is TGTGCCAGCACCCCGGGCGGTTACCAAGAGACCCAGTACTTC. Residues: CASTPGGYQETQYF.

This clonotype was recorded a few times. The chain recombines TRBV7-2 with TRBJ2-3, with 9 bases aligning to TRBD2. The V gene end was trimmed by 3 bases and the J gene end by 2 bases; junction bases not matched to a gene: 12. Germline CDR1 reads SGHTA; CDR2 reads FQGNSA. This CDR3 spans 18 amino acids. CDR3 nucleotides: TGTGCCAGCAGCTTCCACCTCTTAGCGGGGGTCCCCACAGATACGCAGTATTTT. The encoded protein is CASSFHLLAGVPTDTQYF.